This paragraph reports one T cell receptor (beta chain). The sample belongs to a study of beta chain features in type 1 diabetes. Since all of the isolated RNA was reverse transcribed, expressed TCRB transcripts were what got sequenced. Assay used: immunoSEQ multiplex PCR; TCRdb lists only in-frame clones, some missing. This sample yields about 620,000 clones, of which 15% to 19% are seen a single time; under 0.095% belongs to the top ten. This TCR came from a man aged 18 to 29 in good health. The sequenced sample was naive CD4+ T cells from blood.

The CDR3 DNA sequence: TGCAGTGCTCTCGACGGGCCTGAAGCTTTCTTT. Protein product: CSALDGPEAFF. The rearrangement uses TRBV20-1 and TRBJ1-1; no clear D gene. Trimming removed 5 bases from V and 6 bases from J, with 10 bases in between. Germline assignment: CDR1 DFQATT and CDR2 SNEGSKA (reference sequence). This CDR3 comprises 11 residues.